Following are 16 T cell receptor beta chains from one sample sequenced in a study of blood T cell repertoires in COVID-19. Libraries were prepared by immunoSEQ multiplex PCR; TCRdb keeps only in-frame clonotypes and omits some of them. The top ten clones hold 4% to 5% of a sample with roughly 230,000 clones, about 88% of them seen once. Sequenced material: peripheral blood. All receptors derive from a woman in her 40s who had recovered from COVID-19.

The chain is built from TRBV5-4 and TRBJ1-1, with 8 bases matching TRBD1. V lost 5 bases, J lost 4 bases, and 16 bases stayed unmatched. Germline loops: CDR1 SGHNT, CDR2 YYREEE (reference sequence). The CDR3 runs 17 residues. CDR3 DNA: TGTGCCAGCAGTACATTCCCACAGGGGGTTGGTGTCACTGAAGCTTTCTTT. The encoded protein is CASSTFPQGVGVTEAFF.

The J gene is TRBJ2-2, the V gene TRBV12-5; a possible D gene is TRBD2 (6 bases). Germline CDR1 LGHNT, CDR2 FRNRAP. This CDR3 is 15 amino acids long. Trimming removed 1 base at V and 5 bases at J, with 11 bases between. The CDR3 sequence is CASGLGSSGTGELFF. The CDR3 coding sequence is TGTGCTAGTGGTTTGGGGAGCAGCGGGACCGGGGAGCTGTTTTTT.

V gene TRBV29-1 combines with J gene TRBJ1-2; D call uncertain. The length of the CDR3 is 13 residues. Germline lookup yields CDR1 SQVTM and CDR2 ANQGSEA. Trimming cost V 0 bases and J 8 bases, with 13 bases left between them. The CDR3 DNA sequence: TGCAGCGTTGAAGATAGTGTCTACGGGGGCTACACCTTC. This gives the protein CSVEDSVYGGYTF.

The CDR3 nucleotides read TGTGCCAGCGGGGGGGCAAGCAATGAGCAGTTCTTC. It is translated as CASGGASNEQFF. The chain couples TRBV11-2 to TRBJ2-1, with D possibly being TRBD2 (7 bases). CDR1 is SGHAT and CDR2 is FQNNGV in the germline V gene. The CDR3 runs 12 residues. V shed 8 bases and J shed 6 bases, with 11 bases lying between them.

The chain is built from TRBV4-1 and TRBJ1-2; no firm D call. Germline CDR1 and CDR2: MGHRA and YSYEKL. Trimming removed 0 bases at V and 8 bases at J, with 16 bases between. The CDR3 is made up of 15 amino acids. The DNA for the CDR3 is TGCGCCAGCAGCCAAGATAGACTGATTCCGTGGGGCTACACCTTC. Its protein is CASSQDRLIPWGYTF.

This chain uses TRBV11-2 with TRBJ2-3, with a tentative D call TRBD2 (6 bases). Between the trimmed V and J ends, which lost 5 bases and 4 bases, there was a span of 22 bases. The CDR3 runs 17 residues. Germline loops: CDR1 SGHAT, CDR2 FQNNGV. CDR3 in amino acids: CASSTHPLGRMADTQYF. Here the CDR3 DNA reads TGTGCCAGCAGCACACACCCCCTCGGGAGAATGGCAGATACGCAGTATTTT.

The rearrangement links TRBV2 to TRBJ2-1; 10 bases line up with TRBD1. Germline CDR1 and CDR2: SNHLY and FYNNEI. The CDR3 totals 13 residues. Losses at the gene ends were 6 bases for V and 10 bases for J; bases not matched to a gene: 6. In DNA, the CDR3 is TGTGCCAGCAGGGGGACAGGGGCGGGGGAGCAGTTCTTC. The encoded protein is CASRGTGAGEQFF.

The chain employs TRBV27 and TRBJ2-5; 8 nucleotides align to TRBD1. Germline-derived CDR1 and CDR2 are MNHEY and SMNVEV (reference sequence). The J segment lost 5 bases and the V segment lost 6 bases, leaving 11 bases of the junction unmatched. The CDR3 is 15 residues long. The CDR3 loop is CASRRTGLRGETQYF. The CDR3 DNA follows: TGTGCCAGCAGAAGGACAGGGCTCCGGGGGGAGACCCAGTACTTC.

The gene calls are TRBV29-1 and TRBJ1-6, with TRBD1 matching 7 bases. The trim removed 6 bases at V and 5 bases at J, leaving 4 bases unmatched. The CDR3 covers 13 residues. Germline V gene sequence: CDR1 SQVTM, CDR2 ANQGSEA. This chain's CDR3 is CSVGDSNNSPLHF. In nucleotides, the CDR3 is TGCAGCGTAGGGGACAGCAATAATTCACCCCTCCACTTT.

The rearrangement joins TRBV6-5 to TRBJ1-4, with no clear D. The V and J ends lost 10 bases and 7 bases respectively, with 16 bases between them. Germline V gives CDR1 MNHEY, CDR2 SVGAGI. This CDR3 is built from 13 residues. CDR3 in DNA: TGTGCCACCACGACACCCCGGGGTGAAAAACTGTTTTTT. Translating gives CATTTPRGEKLFF.

The chain recombines TRBV6-1 with TRBJ2-5; TRBD1 agrees at 8 bases. CDR1 and CDR2 from the germline V gene are MNHNS and SASEGT. CDR3 length: 14 residues. Trimming at V came to 2 bases and at J to 5 bases, leaving 4 bases not matched to a gene. The CDR3 DNA follows: TGTGCCAGCAGTGAACAGGGGGCTGGGGAGACCCAGTACTTC. This translates into CASSEQGAGETQYF.

The rearrangement uses TRBV6-2 or TRBV6-3 and TRBJ2-5; 13 bases match TRBD2. V shed 5 bases and J 6 bases; nucleotides not matched to a gene: 6. Germline V gene sequence: CDR1 MNHEY, CDR2 SVGEGT. This CDR3 is built from 15 residues. As DNA, the CDR3 is TGTGCCAGCAGTCTACTAGCGGGAGGGCCTCAGACCCAGTACTTC. Amino acids: CASSLLAGGPQTQYF.

V is TRBV11-3 and J is TRBJ1-6; 7 nucleotides agree with TRBD1. Germline V gives CDR1 SGHNT, CDR2 YENEEA. V shed 2 bases, J shed 6 bases, and the junction held 7 bases outside the gene matches. This CDR3 comprises 16 residues. The chain's CDR3 is CASSLYSGQSNSPLHF. CDR3 DNA: TGTGCCAGCAGCTTATATTCGGGACAGAGTAATTCACCCCTCCACTTT. Full variable domain (missing parts from reference TRBV11-3 and TRBJ1-6): EAGVVQSPRYKIIEKKQPVAFWCNPISGHNTLYWYLQNLGQGPELLIRYENEEAVDDSQLPKDRFSAERLKGVDSTLKIQPAELGDSAVYLCASSLYSGQSNSPLHFGNGTRLTVT.

The sample holds one count of this clone. J is TRBJ2-1 and V is TRBV24-1; 9 bases agree with TRBD2. The V gene end was trimmed by 2 bases and the J gene end by 2 bases; junction bases not matched to a gene: 6. This CDR3 is 17 amino acids long. Germline V lookup: CDR1 KGHDR, CDR2 SFDVKD. The CDR3 bases are TGTGCCACCAGTGATTCCCCTAGCGGGACACCCTACAATGAGCAGTTCTTC. Its translation: CATSDSPSGTPYNEQFF.

The rearrangement uses TRBV19 and TRBJ1-4; the D is unclear. V lost 5 bases and J 8 bases, leaving 21 bases between the germline ends. The CDR3 runs 16 residues. In germline, CDR1 is LNHDA, CDR2 SQIVND (reference sequence). CDR3 DNA sequence: TGTGCCAGTAGTCCGACCGAGACTGATATGGTGGAAAAACTGTTTTTT. Its protein product is CASSPTETDMVEKLFF.

The chain recombines TRBV27 with TRBJ1-1, with D tentatively TRBD1 (5 bases). Germline V gene data show CDR1 as MNHEY and CDR2 as SMNVEV (reference sequence). The CDR3 sequence is 17 residues long. V lost 1 base to trimming and J lost 5 bases, with 20 bases between them. The CDR3 bases are TGTGCCAGCAGTTTATTAGGGACGGGGCGGGGTGGGACTGAAGCTTTCTTT. This sequence encodes CASSLLGTGRGGTEAFF.